These T cell receptor beta chains were read from a single sample in a study of PD-L1 blockade in urothelial cancer. Generated by immunoSEQ multiplex PCR, the TCRdb table keeps only in-frame clones and is missing some. The table shows fewer than 80,000 clones, with approximately 80% occurring only once. The input for sequencing was PBMCs, taken around atezolizumab (anti-PD-L1) treatment. The receptors here all came from a man in his sixties or seventies with urothelial cancer. CDR3s include the opening cysteine and the closing phenylalanine or tryptophan. D genes are given only for firm matches. Only some rows state a clone size, as once, few, many or a class for expanded clones.

cdr3_nt	cdr3_aa	clone_size	v_call	d_call	j_call
TGTGCCAGTAAATTCGGAGGGAGCTCTGGGGCCAACGTCCTGACTTTC	CASKFGGSSGANVLTF	.	TRBV19	.	TRBJ2-6
TGTGCCAGCAGCTTAGTTGGGGATCGGGAGTCGCATACGCAGTATTTT	CASSLVGDRESHTQYF	.	TRBV7-9	.	TRBJ2-3
TGTGCCAGCAGTGGGGACAGGTGGGGCTACACCTTC	CASSGDRWGYTF	.	TRBV2	TRBD1	TRBJ1-2
TGTGCCTGGAGTGTAGCCAGGGGGGCTTTCTTT	CAWSVARGAFF	few	TRBV30	TRBD1	TRBJ1-1
TGTGCCAGCAGCCGAATCCCTGGCTCTCGCTCGGGGGAGCAGTACTTC	CASSRIPGSRSGEQYF	.	TRBV2	.	TRBJ2-7
TGCGCCAGCAGCCCGGAGGGCAGGGATGACTATGGCTACACCTTC	CASSPEGRDDYGYTF	.	TRBV5-1	.	TRBJ1-2
TGTGCCAGTAAGGGACAGGTTAATGAAAAACTGTTTTTT	CASKGQVNEKLFF	.	TRBV27	TRBD1	TRBJ1-4
TGTGCCAGCAGCCAAGACAGGGGGTCTTCCAACATTCAGTACTTC	CASSQDRGSSNIQYF	.	TRBV5-4	TRBD1	TRBJ2-4
TGCGCCAGCAGCCAGGGGGGACTAGCGGGAGGTCTTTCGTCCGGGGAGCTGTTTTTT	CASSQGGLAGGLSSGELFF	few	TRBV4-1	TRBD2	TRBJ2-2
TGTGCCAGTAGTATTGGAGGGACCCTCCTGGAGACCCAGTACTTC	CASSIGGTLLETQYF	.	TRBV19	.	TRBJ2-5
TGTGCCACCCGACTAGCGGGAGGGCCAGGGGGCACCGGGGAGCTGTTTTTT	CATRLAGGPGGTGELFF	.	TRBV19	TRBD2	TRBJ2-2
TGTGCCAGCAGCTTCACCGGGACAGGGACCTACGAGCAGTACTTC	CASSFTGTGTYEQYF	.	TRBV7-9	TRBD1	TRBJ2-7
TGTGCCAGTAGTTTATCCCGGGCAGATACGCAGTATTTT	CASSLSRADTQYF	.	TRBV19	.	TRBJ2-3
TGTGCCAGCAGCCAACAGGGGAACTATGGCTACACCTTC	CASSQQGNYGYTF	.	TRBV7-9	TRBD1	TRBJ1-2
TGTGCCAGCACTGACACGGCGGGACAGGGAACCTACGAGCAGTACTTC	CASTDTAGQGTYEQYF	.	TRBV28	TRBD1	TRBJ2-7
TGTGCCAGCAGGGGCGGGGTCGGCGTATCCTACGAGCAGTACTTC	CASRGGVGVSYEQYF	.	TRBV2	.	TRBJ2-7
TGTGCCAGCAGTTCGACAGGGCGAGGCTACACCTTC	CASSSTGRGYTF	.	TRBV28	TRBD1	TRBJ1-2
TGTGCCAGCAGCGGGGACAGTCAAGGTCAGCCCCAGCATTTT	CASSGDSQGQPQHF	.	TRBV5-5	TRBD1	TRBJ1-5
TGTGCCAGCAGCTTGGCCTACGGGGACTATGGCTACACCTTC	CASSLAYGDYGYTF	.	TRBV5-4	.	TRBJ1-2
TGTGCCACCTCCGGACAGTCGGTCTCGGGTGGCTACACCTTC	CATSGQSVSGGYTF	once	TRBV10-3	.	TRBJ1-2
TGTGCCAGCAGTGACATAAACACCGGGGAGCTGTTTTTT	CASSDINTGELFF	few	TRBV6-6	.	TRBJ2-2
TGCGCCAGCAGCTTGGGCACAGGGGGAGACTACGAGCAGTACTTC	CASSLGTGGDYEQYF	once	TRBV5-1	TRBD1	TRBJ2-7
TGTGCCAGCCAGTCGGCCAGCGGGGGTTACAATGAGCAGTTCTTC	CASQSASGGYNEQFF	.	TRBV19	TRBD2	TRBJ2-1
TGTGCCAGCAGTGACGGGAGGGCCACAGATACGCAGTATTTT	CASSDGRATDTQYF	.	TRBV6-4	TRBD2	TRBJ2-3